Each of the 14 T cell receptor beta chains below was sequenced from the same sample in a study of cytomegalovirus exposure and HLA in healthy donors (dated by TCRdb to 2017 to 2019). Libraries were made using the immunoSEQ multiplex PCR assay. A mixture of 60 forward primers for TCR Vbeta segments and 13 reverse primers for TCR Jbeta segments was used in the multiplex PCR. Held by TCRdb, this immuneACCESS table contains in-frame sequences only and omits some clones. Under half of the omission traces to an unresolved V gene where checked; the cause of the rest is unknown. This sample comprises under 200,000 clones, 70% to 80% of them detected only once. Less than 2.5% of the sample lies in the top ten. Material: PBMCs. These receptors all stem from a man aged 50 or older in good health and CMV-seropositive.

This clone appeared a few times. The chain uses TRBV5-5 and TRBJ2-7; perhaps TRBD2 as D (6 bases). The CDR3 loop spans 15 amino acids. The germline gives CDR1 SGHKS, CDR2 YYEKEE (reference sequence). V lost 0 bases and J lost 0, with 10 bases in between. The CDR3 here is CASSLVGGTSYEQYF. Written as DNA, the CDR3 is TGTGCCAGCAGCTTGGTTGGGGGGACCTCCTACGAGCAGTACTTC.

For the CDR3, the DNA is TGTGCCAGCAGTTACTCGGTAGCGGGGGGCTACAATGAGCAGTTCTTC. This codes for CASSYSVAGGYNEQFF. The V and J genes are TRBV6-5 and TRBJ2-1; 10 bases agree with TRBD2. J gave up 3 bases and V 0 bases, and 2 bases lay outside the gene matches. The CDR3 length is 16 residues. Germline CDR1 MNHEY, CDR2 SVGAGI.

This sequence joins TRBV29-1 and TRBJ2-5, with 7 bases fitting TRBD1. The CDR3 consists of 14 residues. V shed 4 bases, J shed 4 bases, and the junction held 9 bases outside the gene matches. Germline CDR1 and CDR2: SQVTM and ANQGSEA. The chain's CDR3 is CSVGIQGFGETQYF. In DNA form, the CDR3 reads TGCAGCGTTGGAATACAGGGGTTTGGAGAGACCCAGTACTTC.

The gene calls are TRBV19 and TRBJ1-6; weak D call: TRBD1 (5 bases). This CDR3 has 14 residues. Germline V gene data show CDR1 as LNHDA and CDR2 as SQIVND (reference sequence). The ends were cut back, 1 base at V and 7 bases at J, with 8 bases in the middle. The CDR3 DNA follows: TGTGCCAGTAGTATAGGCAGGGTAAATTCACCCCTCCACTTT. Translated, it gives CASSIGRVNSPLHF.

This clone was counted only a few times. The gene calls are TRBV5-1 and TRBJ1-6, with D perhaps TRBD1 (5 bases). The CDR3 totals 15 residues. Trimming removed 3 bases from V and 10 bases from J, with 17 bases in between. Germline V gene data show CDR1 as SGHRS and CDR2 as YFSETQ. The DNA for the CDR3 is TGCGCCAGCAGCTCCTGGGCCGACCGGGGGTCACCCCTCCACTTT. This gives the protein CASSSWADRGSPLHF.

CDR3 sequence reads: CAAGRGTDTQYF. For the CDR3, the DNA is TGTGCCGCGGGACGCGGGACAGATACGCAGTATTTT. The rearrangement links TRBV7-9 to TRBJ2-3; D is perhaps TRBD2 (6 bases). The V end was cut by 11 bases, the J end by 3 bases, with 12 bases between. Per germline, CDR1 SEHNR and CDR2 FQNEAQ (reference sequence). The CDR3 extends over 12 amino acids.

The genes are TRBV7-9 and TRBJ1-5, with 11 bases matching TRBD1. The CDR3 is 15 amino acids. From germline, CDR1 is SEHNR and CDR2 FQNEAQ (reference sequence). The trim removed 5 bases at V and 6 bases at J, leaving 6 bases unmatched. CDR3 in amino acids: CASSIGTGGPQPQHF. CDR3 DNA sequence: TGTGCCAGCAGCATCGGGACAGGGGGACCTCAGCCCCAGCATTTT.

This clone was observed a few times. V gene TRBV27 combines with J gene TRBJ2-7; 7 bases are a match to TRBD2. The CDR3 is 13 amino acids. The germline CDR1 and CDR2 sequences are MNHEY and SMNVEV (reference sequence). J gave up 3 bases and V 1 base, and 0 bases lay outside the gene matches. CDR3: CASSLWGGYEQYF. CDR3 DNA: TGTGCCAGCAGTTTATGGGGGGGCTACGAGCAGTACTTC.

This sequence joins TRBV27 and TRBJ2-1, with 11 bases matching TRBD2. Germline CDR1 MNHEY, CDR2 SMNVEV (reference sequence). The CDR3 contains 13 residues. V lost 8 bases to trimming and J lost 4 bases; unmatched junction nucleotides: 1. The CDR3 DNA reads as TGTGCCAGCCGACTAGCGGGGTACAATGAGCAGTTCTTC. It codes for CASRLAGYNEQFF.

The chain combines TRBV9 with TRBJ1-2; 7 bases fit TRBD1. The CDR3 has 15 residues. Unmatched junction bases numbered 6, after V lost 0 bases and J lost 4 bases. Looked up from germline, CDR1 is SGDLS and CDR2 is YYNGEE. CDR3 sequence reads: CASSVEGTAIYGYTF. CDR3 in DNA: TGTGCCAGCAGCGTAGAAGGGACAGCCATCTATGGCTACACCTTC.

This clone was recorded once. This CDR3 is CASSNPERGSYEQYF. Here the CDR3 DNA reads TGCGCCAGCAGCAATCCGGAAAGGGGTTCCTACGAGCAGTACTTC. V is TRBV5-1 and J is TRBJ2-5, with a possible D match to TRBD1 (5 bases). The last part of the DNA fits TRBJ2-7 better; the J call may be wrong. CDR1 and CDR2 (germline): SGHRS, YFSETQ. This CDR3 spans 15 amino acids.

The chain couples TRBV30 to TRBJ1-2, with TRBD1 matching over 7 bases. CDR3 length equals 13 residues. V shed 7 bases and J 4 bases; nucleotides not matched to a gene: 9. Germline V gene sequence: CDR1 GTSNPN, CDR2 SVGIG (reference sequence). CDR3 region: CAYVMRGLYGYTF. DNA of the CDR3: TGTGCCTATGTCATGAGGGGGCTCTATGGCTACACCTTC.

This chain links TRBV5-1 with TRBJ1-6; a possible D gene is TRBD1 (6 bases). V shed 0 bases and J shed 5 bases, with 12 bases lying between them. Looked up from germline, CDR1 is SGHRS and CDR2 is YFSETQ. The CDR3 length is 16 residues. CDR3 amino acids: CASSLDRTENNSPLHF. DNA of the CDR3: TGCGCCAGCAGCTTGGACAGGACAGAAAATAATTCACCCCTCCACTTT. The full variable domain, completed using reference TRBV5-1 and TRBJ1-6, is KAGVTQTPRYLIKTRGQQVTLSCSPISGHRSVSWYQQTPGQGLQFLFEYFSETQRNKGNFPGRFSGRQFSNSRSEMNVSTLELGDSALYLCASSLDRTENNSPLHFGNGTRLTVT.

The CDR3: CASSLSLLQVNTEAFF. The DNA of the CDR3 is TGTGCCAGCAGCTTATCTCTGTTACAGGTGAACACTGAAGCTTTCTTT. The chain is built from TRBV7-2 and TRBJ1-1, with a possible D match to TRBD1 (5 bases). V was shortened by 2 bases and J by 0 bases, with 13 bases between the two germline ends. The CDR3 runs to 16 residues. The germline gives CDR1 SGHTA, CDR2 FQGNSA. The whole variable domain, filled in from reference TRBV7-2 and TRBJ1-1, reads GAGVSQSPSNKVTEKGKDVELRCDPISGHTALYWYRQSLGQGLEFLIYFQGNSAPDKSGLPSDRFSAERTGGSVSTLTIQRTQQEDSAVYLCASSLSLLQVNTEAFFGQGTRLTVV.